This passage covers 32 T cell receptor beta chains from one sample sequenced in a study of a mutant IDH1 vaccine in newly diagnosed glioma. Data came from immunoSEQ multiplex PCR; TCRdb stores just in-frame clones and leaves some out. The table includes about 30,000 clones, over 70% detected once. Documented time point: baseline, week 1 (first vaccination visit). Stated treatment: pre-vaccination baseline after standard-of-care therapy. The input for sequencing was PBMCs, taken from a glioma patient treated with radiotherapy, temozolomide or both. These receptor sequences come from a man in his thirties or forties with glioma.

The chain links TRBV30 to TRBJ1-1, with 7 bases fitting TRBD1. Germline CDR1 and CDR2: GTSNPN and SVGIG (reference sequence). This CDR3 region has 13 residues. Trimming took 5 bases from V and 8 from J; bases not matched to a gene: 11. The CDR3 DNA reads TGTGCCTGGTCCCGGGACAGTCACGAGGAAGCTTTCTTT. It yields the protein CAWSRDSHEEAFF.

The genes are TRBV14 and TRBJ1-1, with D maybe TRBD1 (6 bases). Germline lookup yields CDR1 SGHDN and CDR2 FVKESK. V lost 1 base and J lost 11, with 17 bases in between. The CDR3 length is 14 residues. The DNA for the CDR3 is TGTGCCAGCAGCCAAGGGGGGCCGGCCGGGTATGCTTTCTTT. Protein: CASSQGGPAGYAFF.

The chain carries TRBV7-9 and TRBJ2-2; D gene ambiguous. Germline loops: CDR1 SEHNR, CDR2 FQNEAQ (reference sequence). The CDR3 totals 13 residues. Deletions cut 2 bases from V and 5 bases from J, with 6 bases between. The CDR3 spells CASSLSETGELFF. CDR3 DNA sequence: TGTGCCAGCAGCTTAAGTGAGACCGGGGAGCTGTTTTTT.

This clone was seen once. The chain uses TRBV5-1 and TRBJ1-2; 7 bases align to TRBD1. Per the germline V gene, CDR1 is SGHRS and CDR2 is YFSETQ. The V gene end was trimmed by 0 bases and the J gene end by 1 base; junction bases not matched to a gene: 6. The CDR3 has 16 amino acids. Here the CDR3 DNA reads TGCGCCAGCAGCTTGGCCGGACAGGAGTTTAACTATGGCTACACCTTC. It codes for CASSLAGQEFNYGYTF.

The rearrangement joins TRBV9 to TRBJ2-2, with D perhaps matching TRBD1 (5 bases). The V end was cut by 4 bases, the J end by 3 bases, with 10 bases between. The CDR3 has 14 residues. Germline lookup yields CDR1 SGDLS and CDR2 YYNGEE. DNA of the CDR3: TGTGCCAGCAGCATATTGACAGACACCGGGGAGCTGTTTTTT. Its protein product is CASSILTDTGELFF.

This clone was counted once. J is TRBJ2-1 and V is TRBV10-3; D may be TRBD2 (6 bases). Germline V gives CDR1 ENHRY, CDR2 SYGVKD. V dropped 6 bases and J dropped 0 bases, with 18 bases sitting between them. The CDR3 length is 17 residues. The chain's CDR3 is CAIRDRGSASSYNEQFF. The CDR3 nucleotides read TGTGCCATCAGGGACCGGGGGAGCGCGAGCTCCTACAATGAGCAGTTCTTC.

The chain joins TRBV6-1 to TRBJ2-1; D is possibly TRBD1 (6 bases). V lost 4 bases and J 2 bases, leaving 12 bases between the germline ends. In germline, CDR1 is MNHNS, CDR2 SASEGT. The CDR3 is 15 amino acids. The CDR3 here is CASSVAGATYNEQFF. As DNA, the CDR3 is TGTGCCAGCAGTGTGGCAGGGGCTACCTACAATGAGCAGTTCTTC.

The J gene is TRBJ2-3, the V gene TRBV6-5; TRBD2 matches 8 bases. Trimming cost V 6 bases and J 4 bases; bases outside gene matches: 6. In germline, CDR1 is MNHEY, CDR2 SVGAGI. CDR3 size: 14 residues. In DNA, the CDR3 is TGTGCCAGCAGCATCGGGGGGGTTGCAGATACGCAGTATTTT. The encoded protein is CASSIGGVADTQYF.

The V and J genes are TRBV29-1 and TRBJ1-1; D is undetermined. This CDR3 region has 13 residues. The germline V gene encodes CDR1 SQVTM and CDR2 ANQGSEA. The V end lost 2 bases, the J end lost 1 base, and 8 bases lay between the germline ends. CDR3: CSVETSGNTEAFF. DNA of the CDR3: TGCAGCGTTGAAACGTCCGGGAACACTGAAGCTTTCTTT.

The rearrangement uses TRBV10-2 and TRBJ2-7, with 9 bases matching TRBD1. The V gene end was trimmed by 0 bases and the J gene end by 9 bases; junction bases not matched to a gene: 12. Germline CDR1 WSHSY, CDR2 SAAADI. The CDR3 contains 16 residues. The CDR3: CASSESREQGASGQYF. In nucleotides, the CDR3 is TGCGCCAGCAGTGAGTCGAGGGAACAGGGGGCTTCTGGGCAGTACTTC.

The chain carries TRBV5-1 and TRBJ1-1, with D perhaps matching TRBD1 (6 bases). Trimming cost V 2 bases and J 5 bases, with 13 bases left between them. The length of the CDR3 is 14 residues. CDR1 and CDR2 from the germline V gene are SGHRS and YFSETQ. The CDR3 loop reads CASSFDSQGTEAFF. CDR3 DNA sequence: TGCGCCAGCAGCTTCGACAGCCAGGGGACTGAAGCTTTCTTT.

This clone was recorded once. The chain couples TRBV27 to TRBJ2-3; D is perhaps TRBD2 (5 bases). Trimming stripped 0 bases from V and 6 bases from J, with 7 bases between. CDR3 length: 13 residues. Per germline, CDR1 MNHEY and CDR2 SMNVEV (reference sequence). CDR3 sequence reads: CASSLSRRDTQYF. The CDR3 bases are TGTGCCAGCAGTTTATCCAGGAGGGATACGCAGTATTTT.

V and J are TRBV27 and TRBJ2-1; 7 bases are shared with TRBD2. CDR3 length equals 13 residues. V lost 6 bases and J lost 4; bases outside the gene matches: 3. The germline V gene encodes CDR1 MNHEY and CDR2 SMNVEV (reference sequence). The CDR3: CASRLRGYNEQFF. The CDR3 DNA reads TGTGCCAGCAGGTTGCGGGGGTACAATGAGCAGTTCTTC.

V usage is TRBV11-2 and J usage is TRBJ2-7, with a tentative D call TRBD1 (6 bases). The CDR3 consists of 14 residues. V was trimmed by 3 bases and J by 3 bases, leaving 12 bases between them. From germline, CDR1 is SGHAT and CDR2 FQNNGV. The CDR3 sequence is CASSFRQGYYEQYF. The DNA for the CDR3 is TGTGCCAGCAGCTTTCGGCAGGGGTACTACGAGCAGTACTTC.

The rearrangement joins TRBV5-6 to TRBJ1-1; D gene ambiguous. The CDR3 has 12 residues. Germline loops: CDR1 SGHDT, CDR2 YYEEEE. With 1 base removed from V and 1 base from J, the gap between germline ends came to 2 bases. Here the CDR3 reads CASSLTNTEAFF. The CDR3 DNA sequence: TGTGCCAGCAGCTTGACGAACACTGAAGCTTTCTTT.

This clone was observed a handful of times. This sequence joins TRBV28 and TRBJ1-5; TRBD1 aligns across 7 bases. V shed 6 bases, J shed 5 bases, and the junction held 4 bases outside the gene matches. This CDR3 contains 13 residues. Germline assignment: CDR1 MDHEN and CDR2 SYDVKM. This CDR3 is CASRDRVDQPQHF. CDR3 DNA: TGTGCCAGCAGAGACAGGGTCGATCAGCCCCAGCATTTT.

This clone was observed a handful of times. The gene calls are TRBV29-1 and TRBJ1-3; TRBD1 matches at 12 bases. The CDR3 runs to 14 residues. Per the germline V gene, CDR1 is SQVTM and CDR2 is ANQGSEA. Unmatched junction bases numbered 3, after V lost 5 bases and J lost 4 bases. The CDR3 sequence is CSVWDRGQGNTIYF. The CDR3 DNA is TGCAGCGTTTGGGACAGGGGGCAGGGAAACACCATATATTTT.

The rearrangement uses TRBV6-5 and TRBJ2-6; D gene unclear. Trimming removed 2 bases at V and 0 bases at J, with 8 bases between. The CDR3 contains 16 residues. Germline assignment: CDR1 MNHEY and CDR2 SVGAGI. The CDR3 bases are TGTGCCAGCAGTTACAAGGGTTTCTCTGGGGCCAACGTCCTGACTTTC. Encoded protein: CASSYKGFSGANVLTF.

The rearrangement joins TRBV4-3 to TRBJ2-7, with D hard to call. Trimming cost V 0 bases and J 2 bases, with 8 bases left between them. Looked up from germline, CDR1 is LGHNA and CDR2 is YSLEER. This CDR3 spans 14 amino acids. Here the CDR3 reads CASSQDPQTYEQYF. DNA of the CDR3: TGCGCCAGCAGCCAAGATCCCCAGACCTACGAGCAGTACTTC.

The chain couples TRBV19 to TRBJ1-1; no reliable D call. This CDR3 has 12 amino acids. Germline lookup yields CDR1 LNHDA and CDR2 SQIVND (reference sequence). Deletions cut 3 bases from V and 4 bases from J, with 6 bases between. CDR3 region: CASSIIGTEAFF. CDR3 sequence (DNA): TGTGCCAGTAGTATTATTGGCACTGAAGCTTTCTTT.

The chain couples TRBV7-8 to TRBJ2-7; TRBD2 aligns across 16 bases. Germline lookup yields CDR1 SGHVS and CDR2 FQNEAQ. The ends lost 5 bases at V and 5 bases at J; junction bases unmatched: 21. This CDR3 is built from 21 residues. This chain's CDR3 is CASSTRPSGLAGGPGFDEQYF. DNA of the CDR3: TGTGCCAGCAGCACCCGCCCCTCGGGACTAGCGGGAGGGCCAGGATTCGACGAGCAGTACTTC. The full variable domain, in which reference TRBV7-8 and TRBJ2-7 provide the parts outside the CDR3, is GAGVSQSPRYKVAKRGQDVALRCDPISGHVSLFWYQQALGQGPEFLTYFQNEAQLDKSGLPSDRFFAERPEGSVSTLKIQRTQQEDSAVYLCASSTRPSGLAGGPGFDEQYFGPGTRLTVT.

The V gene is TRBV5-4, the J gene TRBJ2-2; no clear D. The CDR3 contains 15 residues. The V end was cut by 3 bases, the J end by 1 base, with 10 bases between. CDR1 SGHNT and CDR2 YYREEE come from the germline V gene (reference sequence). CDR3 sequence: CASSSSLRNTGELFF. The CDR3 bases are TGTGCCAGCAGCTCCAGTCTACGGAACACCGGGGAGCTGTTTTTT.

Here the CDR3 DNA reads TGTGCCAGCAGTGACTGGGCAGGGGACAATGAGCAGTTCTTC. It codes for CASSDWAGDNEQFF. V usage is TRBV6-4 and J usage is TRBJ2-1, with D possibly matching TRBD1 (6 bases). In germline, CDR1 is MRHNA, CDR2 SNTAGT. The CDR3 runs 14 residues. Deletions cut 1 base from V and 5 bases from J, with 9 bases between.

This chain links TRBV7-2 with TRBJ1-1, with 8 nucleotides matching TRBD1. CDR3 length: 13 amino acids. Germline loops: CDR1 SGHTA, CDR2 FQGNSA. V trimming: 8 bases; J trimming: 1 base; junction bases outside the gene matches: 3. The DNA for the CDR3 is TGTGCCAGCGCTGGACAGGGGAACACTGAAGCTTTCTTT. Translating it yields CASAGQGNTEAFF.

The rearrangement links TRBV28 to TRBJ2-3, with TRBD2 matching 8 bases. The CDR3 sequence is 16 residues long. Losses at the gene ends were 6 bases for V and 1 base for J; bases not matched to a gene: 9. CDR1 is MDHEN, CDR2 SYDVKM, per germline. The CDR3 reads CASSILAAGGTDTQYF. The CDR3 nucleotides are TGTGCCAGCAGCATACTAGCGGCCGGGGGCACAGATACGCAGTATTTT.

The chain links TRBV4-1 to TRBJ1-1; 8 bases line up with TRBD1. This CDR3 has 16 residues. With 1 base clipped from V and 0 bases from J, the junction kept 4 bases outside the gene matches. Germline V gene data show CDR1 as MGHRA and CDR2 as YSYEKL. CDR3 in DNA: TGCGCCAGCAGCCAAGGGCCAGGGGGCTTGAACACTGAAGCTTTCTTT. This sequence encodes CASSQGPGGLNTEAFF.

The genes are TRBV5-8 and TRBJ1-1; D may be TRBD1 (6 bases). This CDR3 has 14 amino acids. Between the trimmed V and J ends, which lost 1 base and 0 bases, there was a span of 7 bases. CDR1 and CDR2 from the germline V gene are SGHTS and YDEGEE. The chain's CDR3 is CASSLTGMNTEAFF. The CDR3 nucleotides are TGTGCCAGCAGCTTGACAGGGATGAACACTGAAGCTTTCTTT. The full variable domain, in which reference TRBV5-8 and TRBJ1-1 provide the parts outside the CDR3, is EAGVTQSPTHLIKTRGQQATLRCSPISGHTSVYWYQQALGLGLQFLLWYDEGEERNRGNFPPRFSGRQFPNYSSELNVNALELEDSALYLCASSLTGMNTEAFFGQGTRLTVV.

The chain carries TRBV11-2 and TRBJ2-5; 11 bases map to TRBD1. Germline CDR1 and CDR2: SGHAT and FQNNGV. Germline trimming cut 1 base from V and 5 bases from J; bases unmatched to any gene: 9. The CDR3 spans 17 residues. The CDR3 sequence: CASSLVRGTGGRETQYF. DNA for the CDR3: TGTGCCAGCAGCTTAGTAAGAGGGACAGGGGGAAGGGAGACCCAGTACTTC.

The chain recombines TRBV6-6 with TRBJ1-1, with 7 bases that match TRBD1. The CDR3 extends over 16 amino acids. Germline values: CDR1 MNHNY, CDR2 SVGAGI (reference sequence). V dropped 7 bases and J dropped 1; count of bases not matched to a gene: 12. This CDR3 reads CASKKAGGGWNTEAFF. CDR3 in DNA: TGTGCCAGCAAAAAGGCAGGGGGAGGTTGGAACACTGAAGCTTTCTTT.

This chain links TRBV29-1 with TRBJ2-7; 9 positions agree with TRBD1. Germline lookup yields CDR1 SQVTM and CDR2 ANQGSEA. This CDR3 is built from 15 residues. Germline trimming cut 4 bases from V and 4 bases from J; bases unmatched to any gene: 11. This CDR3 is CSVVGWTGDVYEQYF. The DNA for the CDR3 is TGCAGCGTTGTTGGTTGGACAGGGGATGTGTACGAGCAGTACTTC.

V usage is TRBV7-2 and J usage is TRBJ2-7, with 8 nucleotides matching TRBD2. The ends lost 6 bases at V and 3 bases at J; junction bases unmatched: 10. CDR1 is SGHTA, CDR2 FQGNSA, per germline. The CDR3 extends over 15 amino acids. The CDR3 DNA reads as TGTGCCAGCAGGGAAGCGGGGGATATTGTCTACGAGCAGTACTTC. As protein: CASREAGDIVYEQYF.

The CDR3 protein is CASSPGGRTSETEQFF. CDR3 DNA sequence: TGTGCCAGCTCTCCGGGGGGGCGGACTAGCGAGACAGAGCAGTTCTTC. V and J are TRBV6-6 and TRBJ2-1, with 9 bases identical to TRBD2. CDR1 is MNHNY, CDR2 SVGAGI, per germline (reference sequence). The J segment lost 10 bases and the V segment lost 8 bases, leaving 18 bases of the junction unmatched. The CDR3 runs to 16 residues.